One T cell receptor beta chain is described in this entry. The antigen is undetermined. This record belongs to a study of neoadjuvant nivolumab and ipilimumab in lung cancer. Per germline, CDR1 SGHRS and CDR2 YFSETQ. V was clipped by 0 bases and J by 5 bases; unmatched bases: 6. This CDR3 has 17 amino acids. The method was immunoSEQ multiplex PCR; TCRdb's version includes in-frame clones alone and lacks a portion of them. The data hold fewer than 4,500 clones, with 81% observed a single time. Study-wide results and caveats: Higher pretherapy blood TCR richness went with higher resected-tumor richness. TCR richness and clonality were higher in tumors than adjacent uninvolved lung.

This rearrangement joins TRBV5-1 to TRBJ1-6, with TRBD1 matching 9 bases. This clonotype was sampled from an adult with non-small cell lung cancer. Some clones in this sample may be carry-over from other donors' samples. The sequencing used normal lung tissue adjacent to the tumor, collected after neoadjuvant nivolumab, alone or with ipilimumab, at or shortly before surgery. The CDR3 is CASSLGRTGVDNSPLHF. In nucleotides, the CDR3 is TGCGCCAGCAGCTTGGGACGGACAGGGGTGGATAATTCACCCCTCCACTTT.